A single sample is the source of the 3 T cell receptor beta chains below, sequenced in a study of shared clonotypes between healthy human individuals. TCRdb's copy holds only in-frame clones and misses some; the assay was immunoSEQ multiplex PCR. The sample has hundreds of thousands of clones, around 79% seen once. Sequenced material: memory CD4+ T cells sorted from blood. Indicated subset: CD45RA-negative fraction. These receptors were obtained from a man younger than 45 in good health.

This chain connects TRBV28 to TRBJ1-1; a possible D gene is TRBD1 (5 bases). Trimming took off 6 bases at V and 1 base at J, with 9 bases between the two ends. This CDR3 is built from 13 residues. The germline V gene has CDR1 MDHEN and CDR2 SYDVKM. The CDR3 loop is CASSRDPNTEAFF. The CDR3 DNA sequence: TGTGCCAGCAGCCGGGACCCGAACACTGAAGCTTTCTTT. The entire variable domain, with the rest obtained from reference TRBV28 and TRBJ1-1, is as follows: DVKVTQSSRYLVKRTGEKVFLECVQDMDHENMFWYRQDPGLGLRLIYFSYDVKMKEKGDIPEGYSVSREKKERFSLILESASTNQTSMYLCASSRDPNTEAFFGQGTRLTVV.

This sequence joins TRBV27 and TRBJ1-1; a weak D match, TRBD1 (5 bases). The length of the CDR3 is 16 residues. The germline V gene has CDR1 MNHEY and CDR2 SMNVEV (reference sequence). V lost 7 bases and J 0 bases, leaving 18 bases between the germline ends. In DNA form, the CDR3 reads TGTGCCAGCAAACGGGGCAACGCAGGCATGAACACTGAAGCTTTCTTT. Translating it yields CASKRGNAGMNTEAFF.

A few counts support this clone. V and J are TRBV4-2 and TRBJ1-5; tentatively, D is TRBD1 (5 bases). This CDR3 spans 17 amino acids. Trimming shortened V by 4 bases and J by 7 bases, and 23 bases separated the two germline ends. Germline V lookup: CDR1 LGHNA, CDR2 YNFKEQ. The chain's CDR3 is CASSPRWSGREDQPQHF. Written as DNA, the CDR3 is TGTGCCAGCAGCCCCAGGTGGTCCGGCAGGGAAGACCAGCCCCAGCATTTT.